The 6 T cell receptor beta chains reported below all come from one sample, sequenced in a study of blood T cell repertoires in COVID-19. Sequenced by immunoSEQ multiplex PCR; TCRdb stores in-frame clones only, minus some. This sample has some 150,000 clones; roughly 84% occur once, and the top ten carry 44%. Source material: peripheral blood. The receptor source for this set is a human donor in a cohort sampled during active COVID-19.

CDR3 sequence: CASSPIPGLASETQYF. The CDR3 DNA follows: TGTGCCAGCAGCCCTATTCCGGGACTAGCCTCAGAGACCCAGTACTTC. This chain connects TRBV7-9 to TRBJ2-5; 9 positions match TRBD2. This CDR3 has 16 amino acids. Germline CDR1 reads SEHNR; CDR2 reads FQNEAQ (reference sequence). With 5 bases clipped from V and 4 bases from J, the junction kept 11 bases outside the gene matches.

This clone was seen only once. J is TRBJ1-2 and V is TRBV29-1; possibly TRBD1 for D (5 bases). CDR3 length: 13 amino acids. Trimming removed 5 bases from V and 7 bases from J, with 17 bases in between. In germline, CDR1 is SQVTM, CDR2 ANQGSEA. The CDR3 is CSVQVAERGGYTF. The CDR3 nucleotides read TGCAGCGTTCAGGTAGCGGAAAGGGGTGGCTACACCTTC.

This chain uses TRBV7-3 with TRBJ2-5; TRBD1 matches at 7 bases. The CDR3 has 15 amino acids. Germline-derived CDR1 and CDR2 are SGHTA and FQGTGA. With V trimmed by 4 bases and J by 2 bases, 7 bases remained unmatched. CDR3 region: CASSSGTALQETQYF. The DNA of the CDR3 is TGTGCCAGCAGCTCTGGGACAGCGCTACAAGAGACCCAGTACTTC.

This clone came up once. The chain carries TRBV18 and TRBJ1-5; tentative D call: TRBD1 (5 bases). Germline lookup yields CDR1 KGHSH and CDR2 LQKENI. The ends were cut back, 4 bases at V and 3 bases at J, with 16 bases in the middle. The CDR3 length is 16 residues. This CDR3 reads CASSLGTTDNNQPQHF. The CDR3 DNA reads as TGTGCCAGCTCACTAGGAACGACAGACAACAATCAGCCCCAGCATTTT.

The chain joins TRBV19 to TRBJ2-3; D may be TRBD2 (6 bases). This CDR3 spans 14 amino acids. Looked up from germline, CDR1 is LNHDA and CDR2 is SQIVND (reference sequence). Trimming removed 5 bases from V and 6 bases from J, with 15 bases in between. The CDR3 reads CASSRLATGDTQYF. CDR3 nucleotides: TGTGCCAGTAGTCGGCTAGCGACGGGTGATACGCAGTATTTT.

This chain connects TRBV6-4 to TRBJ2-1; 12 bases align to TRBD2. CDR1 and CDR2 from the germline V gene are MRHNA and SNTAGT. The V and J ends lost 5 bases and 6 bases, in that order; junction bases with no gene match: 2. This CDR3 has 14 amino acids. CDR3 sequence reads: CASSRTSGVNEQFF. The CDR3 DNA reads TGTGCCAGCAGTAGGACTAGCGGGGTCAATGAGCAGTTCTTC.